This T cell receptor beta chain was sequenced in a study of blood T cell repertoires in COVID-19. Assay used: immunoSEQ multiplex PCR; TCRdb lists only in-frame clones, some missing. This table has some 76,000 clones, around 90% appearing once. The CDR3 contains 15 residues. Germline trimming cut 6 bases from V and 7 bases from J; bases unmatched to any gene: 13. Looked up from germline, CDR1 is LNHDA and CDR2 is SQIVND (reference sequence). This TCR derives from a human donor in a cohort sampled during active COVID-19. V and J are TRBV19 and TRBJ1-2; TRBD1 matches at 8 bases. The specimen sequenced was peripheral blood. For the CDR3, the DNA is TGTGCCAGTAGACGGCCGGGACAGGCTAATTCTGGCTACACCTTC. It translates to CASRRPGQANSGYTF.